A single sample is the source of the 32 T cell receptor beta chains below, sequenced in a study of human T cells and chemical hapten exposure. TCRdb processed the RACE reads anew with MiXCR; each CDR3 protein has one entry. The data show about 80,000 distinct CDR3 sequences, with 9.5% to 13% seen just once and 2.5% held by the top ten. Noted time point: patch test 2, 6 weeks after DPC sensitization. Specified treatment: therapeutic diphenylcyclopropenone sensitization with weekly scalp DPC. This specimen was whole blood, taken in connection with sensitization to the hapten diphenylcyclopropenone (DPC). These TCRs come from a woman under 40 with alopecia areata. Some clones in this sample may be carry-over from other donors' samples.

Note on this clonotype: At one of its ends the junction is not consistent with the germline gene, which may arise from a read error. The chain uses TRBV29-1 and TRBJ2-3, with TRBD2 identical over 9 bases. Germline values: CDR1 SQVTM, CDR2 ANQGSEA. The CDR3 runs to 11 residues. Here the CDR3 reads CSVEFTSGPSF. In nucleotides, the CDR3 is TGCAGCGTTGAGTTTACTAGCGGGCCGTCTTTT.

The sample holds many counts of this clonotype. V is TRBV5-4 and J is TRBJ2-7; no reliable D call. From germline, CDR1 is SGHNT and CDR2 YYREEE (reference sequence). V was shortened by 4 bases and J by 0 bases, with 11 bases between the two germline ends. CDR3 length equals 14 residues. CDR3 nucleotide sequence: TGTGCCAGCAGCCCGGACGCCATCTCCTACGAGCAGTACTTC. Amino acids: CASSPDAISYEQYF.

This clonotype came up many times. The V call is TRBV15, the J call TRBJ2-5; no firm D call. Trimming removed 5 bases from V and 2 bases from J, with 15 bases in between. This CDR3 comprises 15 residues. Germline loops: CDR1 LNHNV, CDR2 YYDKDF (reference sequence). CDR3 coding DNA: TGTGCCACCAGCCCCCTCGGACCAGTTCAAGAGACCCAGTACTTC. Its protein product is CATSPLGPVQETQYF. Full variable domain (missing parts from reference TRBV15 and TRBJ2-5): DAMVIQNPRYQVTQFGKPVTLSCSQTLNHNVMYWYQQKSSQAPKLLFHYYDKDFNNEADTPDNFQSRRPNTSFCFLDIRSPGLGDTAMYLCATSPLGPVQETQYFGPGTRLLVL.

The chain is built from TRBV4-1 and TRBJ1-6; a possible D gene is TRBD1 (5 bases). This CDR3 region has 15 residues. Trimming removed 0 bases from V and 9 bases from J, with 12 bases in between. Per the germline V gene, CDR1 is MGHRA and CDR2 is YSYEKL. In DNA, the CDR3 is TGCGCCAGCAGCCAAGAAGCAAGGGGCTTTTCACCCCTCCACTTT. It codes for CASSQEARGFSPLHF.

A few counts support this clonotype. The genes are TRBV6-5 and TRBJ1-1; tentatively, D is TRBD1 (6 bases). The ends were cut back, 7 bases at V and 0 bases at J, with 12 bases in the middle. The CDR3 has 14 amino acids. The V gene's germline CDR1 is MNHEY and CDR2 SVGAGI. The CDR3 region has the DNA TGTGCCAGCAAACTCACAGGGATGAACACTGAAGCTTTCTTT. Translation: CASKLTGMNTEAFF.

This clonotype showed up many times. CDR3 residues: CASSPESFGANVLTF. For the CDR3, the DNA is TGTGCCAGCTCACCTGAAAGCTTTGGGGCCAACGTCCTGACTTTC. This chain uses TRBV18 with TRBJ2-6; unclear D gene. The CDR3 has 15 amino acids. Trimming took off 3 bases at V and 3 bases at J, with 9 bases between the two ends. Germline lookup yields CDR1 KGHSH and CDR2 LQKENI.

At least ten counts were recorded for this clonotype. This CDR3 is CASSLVGHEQFF. The CDR3 coding sequence is TGTGCCAGCAGCTTAGTGGGCCATGAGCAGTTCTTC. The genes are TRBV11-2 and TRBJ2-1; no clear D. Trimming took 1 base from V and 8 from J, leaving 6 bases between them. Germline values: CDR1 SGHAT, CDR2 FQNNGV. The CDR3 loop spans 12 amino acids.

The chain employs TRBV28 and TRBJ2-1; 15 bases fit TRBD2. The V gene end was trimmed by 5 bases and the J gene end by 8 bases; junction bases not matched to a gene: 10. CDR1 and CDR2 from the germline V gene are MDHEN and SYDVKM. There are 17 residues in the CDR3. The CDR3 protein is CASSTLPGLAGGDEQFF. The CDR3 coding sequence is TGTGCCAGCAGTACGTTACCGGGACTAGCGGGAGGAGATGAGCAGTTCTTC.

Many counts were recorded for this clonotype. The chain employs TRBV6-1 and TRBJ2-2; maybe TRBD1 (6 bases). This CDR3 spans 16 amino acids. Between the trimmed V and J ends, which lost 7 bases and 2 bases, there was a span of 17 bases. Germline V gives CDR1 MNHNS, CDR2 SASEGT. CDR3 amino acids: CASTIGAGANTGELFF. The CDR3 DNA reads as TGTGCCAGCACTATAGGGGCAGGGGCCAACACCGGGGAGCTGTTTTTT.

The chain carries TRBV28 and TRBJ2-1, with unresolved D. Between the trimmed V and J ends, which lost 8 bases and 0 bases, there was a span of 11 bases. CDR1 MDHEN and CDR2 SYDVKM come from the germline V gene. The CDR3 consists of 14 residues. The DNA for the CDR3 is TGTGCCAGCCGTAGTCCAGGCTCCTACAATGAGCAGTTCTTC. Its protein is CASRSPGSYNEQFF.

In this sample, this clonotype turned up many times. V and J are TRBV7-9 and TRBJ2-7; 8 positions match TRBD2. Germline CDR1 and CDR2: SEHNR and FQNEAQ (reference sequence). The V segment lost 5 bases and the J segment 7 bases; nucleotides outside the gene matches: 13. CDR3 length: 15 residues. The CDR3 reads CASSPTSGVRSEQYF. CDR3 nucleotides: TGTGCCAGCAGCCCCACTAGCGGCGTGAGGTCAGAGCAGTACTTC.

This clonotype was seen ten or more times. V usage is TRBV20-1 and J usage is TRBJ1-6; D is unclear. Trimming cost V 6 bases and J 7 bases, with 16 bases left between them. This CDR3 has 14 residues. Germline CDR1 and CDR2: DFQATT and SNEGSKA (reference sequence). The CDR3 spells CSAHAGQSNSPLHF. DNA of the CDR3: TGCAGTGCCCACGCGGGCCAGTCGAATTCACCCCTCCACTTT.

This clonotype was detected ten times or more. This chain connects TRBV4-1 to TRBJ1-4, with TRBD1 identical over 9 bases. Unmatched junction bases numbered 5, after V lost 1 base and J lost 8 bases. Germline V gene data show CDR1 as MGHRA and CDR2 as YSYEKL. The CDR3 runs 15 residues. In DNA form, the CDR3 reads TGCGCCAGCAGCCAAGCCGGGACAGGGAACGAAAAACTGTTTTTT. As protein: CASSQAGTGNEKLFF.

At least ten counts were recorded for this clonotype. The rearrangement uses TRBV20-1 and TRBJ1-5, with 8 nucleotides matching TRBD1. The junction had 9 bases not matched to a gene; V was cut back by 3 bases and J by 2 bases. From germline, CDR1 is DFQATT and CDR2 SNEGSKA (reference sequence). This CDR3 has 16 residues. In DNA form, the CDR3 reads TGCAGTGCTAGTAAGACAGGGGCTTTAGGCAATCAGCCCCAGCATTTT. Translating it yields CSASKTGALGNQPQHF.

This clonotype was detected a few times. This chain links TRBV20-1 with TRBJ1-1; no reliable D call. The V end lost 6 bases, the J end lost 1 base, and 9 bases lay between the germline ends. This CDR3 has 12 residues. Per the germline V gene, CDR1 is DFQATT and CDR2 is SNEGSKA (reference sequence). The CDR3 here is CSAREGNTEAFF. Written as DNA, the CDR3 is TGCAGTGCGCGGGAAGGGAACACTGAAGCTTTCTTT.

This clonotype was counted ten times or more. J is TRBJ2-7 and V is TRBV7-2, with 8 bases lining up with TRBD1. Germline V gene lookup returns CDR1 SGHTA and CDR2 FQGNSA. This CDR3 has 14 amino acids. The trim removed 5 bases at V and 0 bases at J, leaving 3 bases unmatched. CDR3 sequence (DNA): TGTGCCAGCAGCCCTGACAGGGGCTCCTACGAGCAGTACTTC. It is translated as CASSPDRGSYEQYF.

The CDR3 protein is CASTAREGDYGYTF. The DNA for the CDR3 is TGTGCCAGCACCGCGCGGGAGGGCGACTATGGCTACACCTTC. This sequence joins TRBV6-5 and TRBJ1-2, with no clear D. Germline V CDR1 and CDR2: MNHEY, SVGAGI. The CDR3 spans 14 residues. The V end lost 7 bases, the J end lost 3 bases, and 15 bases lay between the germline ends.

This clonotype was seen many times. This sequence joins TRBV2 and TRBJ2-3; 15 bases line up with TRBD2. Germline trimming cut 4 bases from V and 0 bases from J; bases unmatched to any gene: 5. The germline CDR1 and CDR2 sequences are SNHLY and FYNNEI. This CDR3 contains 18 residues. The CDR3 sequence: CASSAGLAGGGSTDTQYF. The CDR3 DNA reads TGTGCCAGCAGTGCGGGACTAGCGGGGGGAGGGAGCACAGATACGCAGTATTTT.

Ten or more counts support this clonotype. V and J are TRBV7-6 and TRBJ2-7, with D possibly matching TRBD2 (5 bases). CDR1 SGHVS and CDR2 FNYEAQ come from the germline V gene. The V end lost 0 bases, the J end lost 2 bases, and 11 bases lay between the germline ends. The CDR3 has 15 residues. The DNA of the CDR3 is TGTGCCAGCAGCTTAGCGTCCGGAGGAGCCTACGAGCAGTACTTC. This codes for CASSLASGGAYEQYF.

This clonotype was recorded at least ten times. This rearrangement joins TRBV6-2 or TRBV6-3 to TRBJ1-5, with 9 bases lining up with TRBD1. There are 18 residues in the CDR3. The V gene end was trimmed by 2 bases and the J gene end by 4 bases; junction bases not matched to a gene: 12. Germline lookup yields CDR1 MNHEY and CDR2 SVGEGT. This chain's CDR3 is CASSYPLHRQGGNQPQHF. The CDR3 DNA follows: TGTGCCAGCAGTTACCCCCTACATCGACAGGGGGGAAATCAGCCCCAGCATTTT.

This clonotype was counted only a few times. V gene TRBV20-1 combines with J gene TRBJ1-1, with D possibly being TRBD1 (6 bases). From germline, CDR1 is DFQATT and CDR2 SNEGSKA (reference sequence). The CDR3 totals 13 residues. Trimming shortened V by 6 bases and J by 3 bases, and 14 bases separated the two germline ends. The CDR3 loop reads CSARGGKYTEAFF. The CDR3 bases are TGCAGTGCAAGGGGGGGGAAGTACACTGAAGCTTTCTTT.

This clonotype turned up a few times. The DNA of the CDR3 is TGCAGCACTACAAAGGGCGGGAGTGGTTCCTACGAGCAGTACTTC. This sequence encodes CSTTKGGSGSYEQYF. V and J are TRBV29-1 and TRBJ2-7; TRBD2 aligns across 7 bases. This CDR3 region has 15 residues. Trimming cost V 8 bases and J 1 base; bases outside gene matches: 14. CDR1 and CDR2 from the germline V gene are SQVTM and ANQGSEA.

This clonotype came up a few times. The chain carries TRBV5-5 and TRBJ2-3; 7 nucleotides agree with TRBD1. The CDR3 sequence is 15 residues long. V lost 0 bases to trimming and J lost 5 bases; unmatched junction nucleotides: 6. In germline, CDR1 is SGHKS, CDR2 YYEKEE (reference sequence). The CDR3 loop reads CASSLGQGRVDTQYF. CDR3 DNA: TGTGCCAGCAGCTTGGGACAGGGAAGGGTAGATACGCAGTATTTT.

This clonotype has a count of ten or more. V is TRBV10-3 and J is TRBJ2-2; D is undetermined. Deletions cut 4 bases from V and 3 bases from J, with 12 bases between. CDR3 length: 15 amino acids. Germline V gene sequence: CDR1 ENHRY, CDR2 SYGVKD. The CDR3 bases are TGTGCCATCAGTGCCGACAAGACTTACACCGGGGAGCTGTTTTTT. Its protein product is CAISADKTYTGELFF.

This clonotype has at least ten counts. V usage is TRBV7-8 and J usage is TRBJ2-6, with 7 bases identical to TRBD1. Germline V lookup: CDR1 SGHVS, CDR2 FQNEAQ. The V and J ends lost 5 bases and 1 base, in that order; junction bases with no gene match: 5. The CDR3 spans 16 residues. The CDR3 reads CASSHRTGSGANVLTF. The DNA for the CDR3 is TGTGCCAGCAGCCACAGGACAGGATCTGGGGCCAACGTCCTGACTTTC. The full variable domain, its missing parts supplied by reference TRBV7-8 and TRBJ2-6, is GAGVSQSPRYKVAKRGQDVALRCDPISGHVSLFWYQQALGQGPEFLTYFQNEAQLDKSGLPSDRFFAERPEGSVSTLKIQRTQQEDSAVYLCASSHRTGSGANVLTFGAGSRLTVL.

This clonotype was detected many times. The chain links TRBV12-3 or TRBV12-4 to TRBJ2-3; D is unclear. The CDR3 consists of 14 residues. V was trimmed by 6 bases and J by 2 bases, leaving 12 bases between them. The CDR3 reads CASSWGAPTDTQYF. DNA of the CDR3: TGTGCCAGCAGCTGGGGTGCGCCCACAGATACGCAGTATTTT.

The chain combines TRBV29-1 with TRBJ1-1, with D perhaps matching TRBD1 (5 bases). Looked up from germline, CDR1 is SQVTM and CDR2 is ANQGSEA. Trimming pared 7 bases from V and 0 bases from J, leaving 15 bases between. The CDR3 is 14 amino acids. This CDR3 reads CSGRTTVMNTEAFF. As DNA, the CDR3 is TGCAGCGGCCGAACGACAGTTATGAACACTGAAGCTTTCTTT.

This clonotype was detected many times. Germline and junction disagree at one end, which may indicate a read error. The chain has TRBV11-2 and TRBJ2-4, with 7 positions matching TRBD1. The CDR3 runs 15 residues. The V gene's germline CDR1 is SGHAT and CDR2 FQNNGV. DNA for the CDR3: TGTGCCAGCAGCTTAGAGGGGACAGACAAAAACATTCAGTGCTTC. Its translation is CASSLEGTDKNIQCF.

The table lists this clonotype with a few counts. V is TRBV20-1 and J is TRBJ2-3; D uncertain. Germline V gives CDR1 DFQATT, CDR2 SNEGSKA (reference sequence). V was clipped by 4 bases and J by 4 bases, with 9 bases between them. The CDR3 covers 12 residues. The CDR3 DNA reads TGCAGTGCTACACTAACTGCAGATACGCAGTATTTT. It encodes CSATLTADTQYF.

This clonotype was counted only a few times. CDR3 sequence (DNA): TGTGCCAGCAGTTTCAGGGACTCTGGAAACACCATATATTTT. Translating it yields CASSFRDSGNTIYF. The gene calls are TRBV28 and TRBJ1-3; TRBD1 is a possible D gene (5 bases). The germline V gene has CDR1 MDHEN and CDR2 SYDVKM. The length of the CDR3 is 14 residues. The V gene lost 3 bases and the J gene lost 0 bases, with 6 bases spanning the gap.

The V gene is TRBV28, the J gene TRBJ2-5; D is uncertain. The CDR3 spans 13 residues. V was shortened by 6 bases and J by 4 bases, with 12 bases between the two germline ends. Per the germline V gene, CDR1 is MDHEN and CDR2 is SYDVKM. The CDR3 nucleotides read TGTGCCAGCAGCCAAGGGTCCCGAGAGACCCAGTACTTC. Its protein product is CASSQGSRETQYF.

This clonotype came up many times. This rearrangement joins TRBV10-3 to TRBJ2-7; 7 positions agree with TRBD1. The CDR3 is made up of 13 amino acids. Germline V CDR1 and CDR2: ENHRY, SYGVKD. V was pared by 4 bases and J by 1 base, with 1 base of the junction left unmatched. The CDR3 sequence is CAISATGSYEQYF. CDR3 DNA sequence: TGTGCCATCAGTGCGACAGGGTCCTACGAGCAGTACTTC.